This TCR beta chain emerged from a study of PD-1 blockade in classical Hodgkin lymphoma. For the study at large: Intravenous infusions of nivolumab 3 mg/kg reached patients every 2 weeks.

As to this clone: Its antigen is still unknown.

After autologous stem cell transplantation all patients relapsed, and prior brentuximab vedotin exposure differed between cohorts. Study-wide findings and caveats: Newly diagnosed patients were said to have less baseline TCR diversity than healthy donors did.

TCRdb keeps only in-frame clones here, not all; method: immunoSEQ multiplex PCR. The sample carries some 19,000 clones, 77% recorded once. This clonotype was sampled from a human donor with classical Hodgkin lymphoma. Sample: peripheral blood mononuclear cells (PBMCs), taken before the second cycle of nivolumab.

In nucleotides, the CDR3 is TGTGCCAGCAGCTTAGGCACAAGCGGGGAGCTGTTTTTT. It specifies CASSLGTSGELFF. The rearrangement links TRBV11-2 to TRBJ2-2; D gene uncertain. The V gene's germline CDR1 is SGHAT and CDR2 FQNNGV. The CDR3 has 13 amino acids. Trimming took off 1 base at V and 7 bases at J, with 7 bases between the two ends.